This is a list of T cell receptor beta chains from one sample in a study of blood T cells in healthy people across ages. TCRdb itself ran the 5' RACE reads through MiXCR, one entry per CDR3 protein. The table has 1,500,000 or so distinct CDR3 sequences, approximately 39% seen once; the top ten hold about 3.8%. Specimen: blood. Receptors originate from a woman aged 18-29 years in good health. The CDR3 runs from the conserved cysteine through the conserved F or W. Each record gives: V gene, D gene, J gene, clone size, CDR3 protein, CDR3 DNA. A D gene is named only where the DNA matches it firmly. Where a row states a size, it is once, few, many or the class of an expanded clone; other rows omit it.

>TRBV15|-|TRBJ2-1|-
CATSRDSPLHNEQFF
TGTGCCACCAGCAGAGATTCACCCCTTCATAATGAGCAGTTCTTC
>TRBV20-1|TRBD1|TRBJ1-2|-
CSASDRGQHYGYTF
TGCAGTGCTAGCGACAGGGGCCAACACTATGGCTACACCTTC
>TRBV5-6|-|TRBJ1-1|-
CASSLAGEAMNTEAFF
TGTGCCAGCAGCTTGGCGGGGGAGGCCATGAACACTGAAGCTTTCTTT
>TRBV10-3|-|TRBJ1-2|-
CAVSEAAPDYTF
TGTGCCGTCAGTGAGGCAGCCCCGGACTACACCTTC
>TRBV6-5|-|TRBJ1-5|-
CASSWGRGNQPQHF
TGTGCCAGCAGTTGGGGCAGGGGCAATCAGCCCCAGCATTTT
>TRBV5-1|-|TRBJ2-7|-
CASSLNTGTNGEQYF
TGCGCCAGCAGCTTGAACACCGGGACAAACGGCGAGCAGTACTTC
>TRBV6-5|-|TRBJ2-3|-
CARCRVSADTQYF
TGTGCCAGGTGCCGGGTTAGCGCAGATACGCAGTATTTT
>TRBV4-1|-|TRBJ2-1|few
CASSQVNRPEQFF
TGCGCCAGCAGCCAAGTTAACCGGCCTGAGCAGTTCTTC
>TRBV20-1|TRBD1|TRBJ2-1|-
CSARELGQGLNEQFF
TGCAGTGCTAGAGAACTGGGACAGGGGTTGAATGAGCAGTTCTTC
>TRBV12-3/TRBV12-4|-|TRBJ2-3|-
CASGDGSVADMEYF
TGTGCCAGCGGAGACGGGTCGGTTGCAGATATGGAATATTTT
>TRBV7-2|-|TRBJ2-3|-
CASSPTSPIDTQYF
TGTGCCAGCAGCCCCACGAGCCCAATAGATACGCAGTATTTT
>TRBV7-2|TRBD1|TRBJ2-7|once
CASSPGTGVIAYEQYF
TGTGCCAGCAGCCCCGGGACAGGGGTCATTGCCTACGAGCAGTACTTC
>TRBV9|TRBD2|TRBJ2-3|-
CVCEIASGIRTDTQYF
TGTGTCTGCGAGATCGCTAGCGGGATAAGAACAGATACGCAGTATTTT
>TRBV15|-|TRBJ2-1|-
CATSRDRRGHEQFF
TGTGCCACCAGCAGAGATCGTAGGGGCCACGAGCAGTTCTTC